This T cell receptor beta chain stems from a study of molecular identifiers for immune sequencing clone quantification. This clonotype has a handful of counts. A read error is possible here, since a much larger clone lies one base away. When naive CD8 T cells were sorted, they were gated as CD8+CD4-CCR7+CD45RA+. For bulk TCR libraries, previously described methods and listed TCR primers were used. TCRdb re-called the PCR reads with MiXCR, one entry per CDR3 protein. The sample lists approximately 550,000 distinct CDR3 sequences; 20% to 25% were seen once. Sequencing was done on a sample of naive CD8+ T cells from blood, with Jurkat cell RNA spiked in. Subset noted: FACS-sorted CD8+CD4-CCR7+CD45RA+ naive T cells. The sequence derives from a human donor in good health. Some libraries in this study had Jurkat cell RNA spiked in.

The CDR3 region is CSVVARTGANTRELFF. The DNA of the CDR3 is TGCAGCGTTGTCGCACGGACAGGGGCGAACACCAGGGAGCTGTTTTTT. This chain joins TRBV29-1 and TRBJ2-2, with 9 positions matching TRBD1. The length of the CDR3 is 16 residues. The germline V gene has CDR1 SQVTM and CDR2 ANQGSEA.